The subject of this entry is one T cell receptor (beta chain). Germline values: CDR1 LNHDA, CDR2 SQIVND (reference sequence). The length of the CDR3 is 16 residues. J gave up 9 bases and V 7 bases, and 15 bases lay outside the gene matches. The isolated RNA, all of it, was reverse transcribed, so expressed TCRB transcripts were what got sequenced. Here immunoSEQ multiplex PCR was the method, and the copy in TCRdb shows in-frame clones only, minus some. The sample has about 150,000 clones, approximately 9% seen once; the top ten hold under 2.5%. The sample belongs to a study of beta chain features in type 1 diabetes.

This chain connects TRBV19 to TRBJ2-1; 10 bases line up with TRBD2. The TCR comes from a woman aged 18 to 35 in good health. The sample taken for sequencing was central memory CD4+ T cells from blood. The CDR3 DNA sequence: TGTGCCAGTATGGGCGCGGCTAGCGGGAGTGGAGTTGAGCAGTTCTTC. It specifies CASMGAASGSGVEQFF.